These 25 T cell receptor beta chains originate from one sample sequenced in a study of T-cell reconstitution after alpha-beta-depleted transplantation in children (dated by TCRdb to 2016 to 2017). The library relied on PCR. These reads were obtained on an Illumina HiSeq 2500. To normalize quantification of the TCRbeta repertoire, the TCR libraries were built with molecular barcoding that relied on unique molecular identifiers. The public sequencing data were trimmed at Q25 with fastp and processed into clonotypes with MiXCR by TCRdb, which kept only in-frame beta chains. Every CDR3 protein is listed once, alongside the most common genes and DNA of its rows. This sample is represented by hundreds of thousands of distinct CDR3 sequences; roughly a quarter of them were singletons. Clones ranked in the top ten supply 4.8% of the sample. Taken with the paper, the label for treatment or condition translates to: allogeneic hematopoietic cell transplantation with graft depleted of TCRalphabeta T cells and CD19 B cells.

Sequencing used PBMCs, mostly from graft donor cells, obtained 360 days after TCRalphabeta/CD19-depleted stem cell transplant. Receptors originate from a female patient between 2 and 15 years old who had a stem cell transplant for congenital amegakaryocytic thrombocytopenia, so the T cells may come from the graft donor.

This clonotype was observed a few times. As DNA, the CDR3 is TGTGCCAGCAGCTTAGAATCCTGGGATGGCTACACCTTC. Its translation is CASSLESWDGYTF. The rearrangement joins TRBV7-9 to TRBJ1-2; no clear D. This CDR3 comprises 13 residues. Trimming stripped 1 base from V and 6 bases from J, with 9 bases between. Germline V gives CDR1 SEHNR, CDR2 FQNEAQ (reference sequence). Full variable domain (remainder filled in from reference TRBV7-9 and TRBJ1-2): DTGVSQNPRHKITKRGQNVTFRCDPISEHNRLYWYRQTLGQGPEFLTYFQNEAQLEKSRLLSDRFSAERPKGSFSTLEIQRTEQGDSAMYLCASSLESWDGYTFGSGTRLTVV.

This clonotype has more than one count but fewer than ten. The CDR3 DNA is TGTGCCAGCAGCTTTCCGGGACTAGCGAAGAATGAGCAGTTCTTC. Its translation is CASSFPGLAKNEQFF. The chain joins TRBV7-9 to TRBJ2-1, with 10 nucleotides matching TRBD2. Germline V gene data show CDR1 as SEHNR and CDR2 as FQNEAQ (reference sequence). The length of the CDR3 is 15 residues. The J segment lost 7 bases and the V segment lost 3 bases, leaving 6 bases of the junction unmatched.

In this sample, this clonotype turned up a few times. The chain combines TRBV3-1 with TRBJ2-5; a weak D match, TRBD1 (6 bases). CDR3 length equals 13 residues. The V gene's germline CDR1 is LGHDT and CDR2 YNNKEL (reference sequence). The V and J ends lost 4 bases and 5 bases respectively, with 11 bases between them. The chain's CDR3 is CASSPGAWETQYF. CDR3 in DNA: TGTGCCAGCAGCCCAGGGGCTTGGGAGACCCAGTACTTC.

This clonotype was detected only a few times. This chain connects TRBV24-1 to TRBJ2-5; unclear D gene. Germline-derived CDR1 and CDR2 are KGHDR and SFDVKD. This CDR3 has 17 amino acids. V was clipped by 9 bases and J by 2 bases, with 24 bases between them. CDR3 amino acids: CATYFSLPTATQETQYF. The CDR3, as DNA: TGTGCCACCTATTTTAGCCTCCCCACCGCTACGCAAGAGACCCAGTACTTC.

The chain recombines TRBV28 with TRBJ2-5, with D perhaps matching TRBD2 (6 bases). The germline CDR1 and CDR2 sequences are MDHEN and SYDVKM. The CDR3 runs to 13 residues. V lost 2 bases to trimming and J lost 10 bases, with 14 bases between them. In nucleotides, the CDR3 is TGTGCCAGCAGTTTAACCGGGGGAAGAGACCAGTACTTC. The encoded protein is CASSLTGGRDQYF.

This clonotype has just a few counts. The rearrangement uses TRBV6-5 and TRBJ2-3; D gene unclear. V lost 1 base and J lost 6, with 11 bases in between. Germline assignment: CDR1 MNHEY and CDR2 SVGAGI. The CDR3 is made up of 14 amino acids. CDR3 DNA sequence: TGTGCCAGCAGTTACTTACACGCGTTGGATACGCAGTATTTT. Translation: CASSYLHALDTQYF.

This clonotype was detected a few times. The rearrangement joins TRBV5-1 to TRBJ1-1; D unclear. V was cut by 2 bases and J by 6 bases, with 11 bases left in between. This CDR3 comprises 13 residues. The germline gives CDR1 SGHRS, CDR2 YFSETQ. The CDR3 loop is CASSLNLGSEAFF. The CDR3 nucleotides are TGCGCCAGCAGCTTAAACTTGGGGTCTGAAGCTTTCTTT.

The chain couples TRBV12-3 or TRBV12-4 to TRBJ2-3, with D unclear. This CDR3 is 15 amino acids long. V lost 1 base and J 2 bases, leaving 10 bases between the germline ends. This chain's CDR3 is CASSLGARLTDTQYF. For the CDR3, the DNA is TGTGCCAGCAGTTTAGGTGCGAGGCTCACAGATACGCAGTATTTT.

The chain is built from TRBV2 and TRBJ2-7; 7 bases are shared with TRBD1. The CDR3 has 12 residues. V was clipped by 10 bases and J by 5 bases; unmatched bases: 8. Per germline, CDR1 SNHLY and CDR2 FYNNEI. CDR3 loop: CANGQVGNEQYF. The CDR3 DNA sequence: TGTGCCAACGGACAGGTTGGAAACGAGCAGTACTTC. Drawing the rest from reference TRBV2 and TRBJ2-7, the complete variable domain is EPEVTQTPSHQVTQMGQEVILRCVPISNHLYFYWYRQILGQKVEFLVSFYNNEISEKSEIFDDQFSVERPDGSNFTLKIRSTKLEDSAMYFCANGQVGNEQYFGPGTRLTVT.

This clonotype was detected only a few times. This chain joins TRBV12-3 or TRBV12-4 and TRBJ2-7; 7 bases line up with TRBD1. The CDR3 loop spans 15 amino acids. V shed 2 bases and J 7 bases; nucleotides not matched to a gene: 11. The CDR3 DNA is TGTGCCAGCAGTTTATATCCCGGGACAGACGTAGAGCAGTACTTC. Its translation is CASSLYPGTDVEQYF.

The rearrangement links TRBV2 to TRBJ2-2; 7 positions match TRBD2. After removal of 8 bases from V and 4 bases from J, the junction contained 7 bases not matched to a gene. The CDR3 sequence is 14 residues long. Germline-derived CDR1 and CDR2 are SNHLY and FYNNEI. Here the CDR3 reads CASCREGSTGELFF. The CDR3 DNA reads as TGTGCCAGCTGCAGGGAGGGGAGCACCGGGGAGCTGTTTTTT.

This clonotype was observed a handful of times. The chain carries TRBV7-3 and TRBJ1-3, with D hard to call. This CDR3 is 14 amino acids long. Germline CDR1 and CDR2: SGHTA and FQGTGA. V gave up 3 bases and J gave up 3 bases, with 9 bases separating them. In nucleotides, the CDR3 is TGTGCCAGCAGCTTGGGAGGGCGTGGAAACACCATATATTTT. Protein product: CASSLGGRGNTIYF.

V usage is TRBV7-9 and J usage is TRBJ2-1; D unresolved. Germline V gives CDR1 SEHNR, CDR2 FQNEAQ (reference sequence). The CDR3 is made up of 13 amino acids. The ends were cut back, 5 bases at V and 5 bases at J, with 10 bases in the middle. CDR3 nucleotide sequence: TGTGCCAGCAGCACCCGGTATGACAATGAGCAGTTCTTC. It yields the protein CASSTRYDNEQFF.

The V call is TRBV27, the J call TRBJ2-1; 7 positions match TRBD2. V trimming: 5 bases; J trimming: 9 bases; junction bases outside the gene matches: 7. This CDR3 is 13 amino acids long. From germline, CDR1 is MNHEY and CDR2 SMNVEV (reference sequence). The CDR3 here is CASSPGLGFEQFF. The CDR3 nucleotides are TGTGCCAGCAGTCCTGGACTAGGTTTTGAGCAGTTCTTC.

This clonotype was seen only a few times. V usage is TRBV24-1 and J usage is TRBJ2-2; the match to TRBD1 covers 12 bases. The V segment lost 6 bases and the J segment 9 bases; nucleotides outside the gene matches: 7. The CDR3 covers 15 residues. The germline V gene encodes CDR1 KGHDR and CDR2 SFDVKD. For the CDR3, the DNA is TGTGCCACCAGTTCCGGGGACAGGGGGCTCCGGGAGCTGTTTTTT. Translation gives CATSSGDRGLRELFF.

This clonotype was picked up many times. This rearrangement joins TRBV12-3 or TRBV12-4 to TRBJ2-1; 10 bases are a match to TRBD2. V dropped 7 bases and J dropped 0; count of bases not matched to a gene: 12. The length of the CDR3 is 18 residues. The CDR3 region has the DNA TGTGCCAGCACCCTAGGGTGGGTAGCGGGAGGCTCCTACAATGAGCAGTTCTTC. This codes for CASTLGWVAGGSYNEQFF.

This clonotype was seen once. A much larger clone is a single base away; this may be a read error. J is TRBJ2-1 and V is TRBV28; D remains unclear. The germline gives CDR1 MDHEN, CDR2 SYDVKM. V was clipped by 7 bases and J by 3 bases, with 22 bases between them. The CDR3 has 17 amino acids. CDR3 nucleotides: TGTGCCAGCATTCACACCCCCCGTTGGGGTCACTACAATGAGCAGTTCTTC. Amino acid sequence: CASIHTPRWGHYNEQFF.

V and J are TRBV29-1 and TRBJ2-3, with 12 positions matching TRBD2. CDR1 and CDR2 from the germline V gene are SQVTM and ANQGSEA. J was trimmed by 1 base and V by 4 bases; bases with no gene match: 0. The CDR3 length is 14 residues. Written as DNA, the CDR3 is TGCAGCGTTGGACTAGCGGGGGGCACAGATACGCAGTATTTT. Its protein product is CSVGLAGGTDTQYF.

This clonotype was seen ten or more times. The rearrangement links TRBV7-8 to TRBJ1-1, with 9 bases lining up with TRBD1. CDR1 is SGHVS and CDR2 is FQNEAQ in the germline V gene. The ends lost 5 bases at V and 0 bases at J; junction bases unmatched: 4. The CDR3 runs 15 residues. CDR3: CASSPGTGMNTEAFF. CDR3 DNA sequence: TGTGCCAGCAGCCCTGGGACAGGGATGAACACTGAAGCTTTCTTT.

This clonotype has only a few counts. The chain has TRBV4-2 and TRBJ2-5, with 9 positions matching TRBD2. The V and J ends lost 4 bases and 5 bases, in that order; junction bases with no gene match: 11. The CDR3 runs to 16 residues. Germline CDR1 LGHNA, CDR2 YNFKEQ. The CDR3 reads CASSPSGGFLQETQYF. The CDR3 DNA reads as TGTGCCAGCAGCCCAAGCGGGGGGTTCCTTCAGGAGACCCAGTACTTC.

This rearrangement joins TRBV4-1 to TRBJ2-6; the D gene is possibly TRBD1 (6 bases). The V and J ends lost 0 bases and 2 bases respectively, with 11 bases between them. This CDR3 comprises 17 residues. Per germline, CDR1 MGHRA and CDR2 YSYEKL. The CDR3 sequence is CASSQEAPGAGANVLTF. The DNA of the CDR3 is TGCGCCAGCAGCCAAGAAGCCCCAGGGGCTGGGGCCAACGTCCTGACTTTC.

DNA of the CDR3: TGTGCCAGTCATGATGGCGATGAGCAGTTCTTC. This encodes CASHDGDEQFF. The chain has TRBV28 and TRBJ2-1, with D hard to call. The CDR3 has 11 amino acids. Deletions cut 9 bases from V and 8 bases from J, with 11 bases between. CDR1 is MDHEN and CDR2 is SYDVKM in the germline V gene.

The genes are TRBV3-1 and TRBJ2-2; D is uncertain. The V end was cut by 4 bases, the J end by 4 bases, with 7 bases between. The CDR3 is 13 amino acids. Germline V lookup: CDR1 LGHDT, CDR2 YNNKEL (reference sequence). The CDR3 loop reads CASSPFSTGELFF. The CDR3 DNA reads as TGTGCCAGCAGCCCCTTTAGCACCGGGGAGCTGTTTTTT. The full variable domain, its missing parts supplied by reference TRBV3-1 and TRBJ2-2, is DTAVSQTPKYLVTQMGNDKSIKCEQNLGHDTMYWYKQDSKKFLKIMFSYNNKELIINETVPNRFSPKSPDKAHLNLHINSLELGDSAVYFCASSPFSTGELFFGEGSRLTVL.

This clonotype was observed a few times. The J gene is TRBJ2-2, the V gene TRBV2; 9 bases are shared with TRBD2. The CDR3 runs 14 residues. Germline V gene lookup returns CDR1 SNHLY and CDR2 FYNNEI. V lost 6 bases, J lost 1 base, and 0 bases stayed unmatched. For the CDR3, the DNA is TGTGCCAGCAGGACTAGCGGGAACACCGGGGAGCTGTTTTTT. Translating it yields CASRTSGNTGELFF.

This rearrangement joins TRBV15 to TRBJ2-5; D tentatively fits TRBD1 or TRBD2 (5 bases each). The germline V gene has CDR1 LNHNV and CDR2 YYDKDF (reference sequence). Trimming removed 9 bases from V and 8 bases from J, with 19 bases in between. The CDR3 length is 13 residues. CDR3 amino acids: CATSDRGSVTQYF. The CDR3 nucleotides read TGTGCCACTTCCGACCGGGGCTCCGTTACCCAGTACTTC.